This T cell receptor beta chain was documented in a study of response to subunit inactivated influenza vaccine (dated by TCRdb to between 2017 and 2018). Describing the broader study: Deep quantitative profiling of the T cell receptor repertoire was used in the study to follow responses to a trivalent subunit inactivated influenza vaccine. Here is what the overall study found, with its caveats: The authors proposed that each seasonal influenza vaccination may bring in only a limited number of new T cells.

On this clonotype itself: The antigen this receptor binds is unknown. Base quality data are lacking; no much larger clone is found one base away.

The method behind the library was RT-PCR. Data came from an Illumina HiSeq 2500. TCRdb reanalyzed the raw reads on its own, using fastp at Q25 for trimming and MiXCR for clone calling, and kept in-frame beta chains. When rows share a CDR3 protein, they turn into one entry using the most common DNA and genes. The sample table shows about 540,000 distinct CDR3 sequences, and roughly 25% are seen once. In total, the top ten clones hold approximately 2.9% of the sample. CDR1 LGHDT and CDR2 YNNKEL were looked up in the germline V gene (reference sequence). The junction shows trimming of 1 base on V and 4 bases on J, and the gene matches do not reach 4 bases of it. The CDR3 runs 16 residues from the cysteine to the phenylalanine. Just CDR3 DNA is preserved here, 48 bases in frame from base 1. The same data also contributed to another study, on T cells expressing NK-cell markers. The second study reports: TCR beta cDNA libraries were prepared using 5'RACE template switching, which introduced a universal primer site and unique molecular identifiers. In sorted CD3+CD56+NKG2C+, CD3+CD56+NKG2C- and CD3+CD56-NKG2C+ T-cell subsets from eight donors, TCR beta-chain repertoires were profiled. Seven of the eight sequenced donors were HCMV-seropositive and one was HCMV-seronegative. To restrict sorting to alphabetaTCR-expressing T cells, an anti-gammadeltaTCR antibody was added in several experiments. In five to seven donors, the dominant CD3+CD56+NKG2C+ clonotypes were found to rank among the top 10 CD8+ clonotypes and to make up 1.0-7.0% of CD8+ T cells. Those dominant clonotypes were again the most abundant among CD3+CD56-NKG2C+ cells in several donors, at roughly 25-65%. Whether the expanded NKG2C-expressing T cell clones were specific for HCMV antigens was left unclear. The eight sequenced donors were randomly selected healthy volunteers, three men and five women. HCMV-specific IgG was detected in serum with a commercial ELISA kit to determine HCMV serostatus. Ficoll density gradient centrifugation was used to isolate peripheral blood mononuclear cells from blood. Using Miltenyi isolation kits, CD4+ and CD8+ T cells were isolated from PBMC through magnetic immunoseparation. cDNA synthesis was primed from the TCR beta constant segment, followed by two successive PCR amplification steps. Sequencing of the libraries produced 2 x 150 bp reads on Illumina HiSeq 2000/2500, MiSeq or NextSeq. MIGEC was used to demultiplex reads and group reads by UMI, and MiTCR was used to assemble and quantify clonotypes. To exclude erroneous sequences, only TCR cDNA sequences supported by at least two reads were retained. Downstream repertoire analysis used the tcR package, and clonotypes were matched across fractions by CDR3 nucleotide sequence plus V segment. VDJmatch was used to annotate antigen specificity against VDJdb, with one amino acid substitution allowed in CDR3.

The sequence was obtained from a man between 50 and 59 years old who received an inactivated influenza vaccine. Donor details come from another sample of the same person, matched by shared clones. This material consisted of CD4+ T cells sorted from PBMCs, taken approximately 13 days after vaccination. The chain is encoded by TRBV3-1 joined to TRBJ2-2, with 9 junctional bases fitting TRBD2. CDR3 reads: CASSQGGGRGTGELFF. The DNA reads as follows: TGTGCCAGCAGCCAAGGTGGCGGGAGGGGCACCGGGGAGCTGTTTTTT.